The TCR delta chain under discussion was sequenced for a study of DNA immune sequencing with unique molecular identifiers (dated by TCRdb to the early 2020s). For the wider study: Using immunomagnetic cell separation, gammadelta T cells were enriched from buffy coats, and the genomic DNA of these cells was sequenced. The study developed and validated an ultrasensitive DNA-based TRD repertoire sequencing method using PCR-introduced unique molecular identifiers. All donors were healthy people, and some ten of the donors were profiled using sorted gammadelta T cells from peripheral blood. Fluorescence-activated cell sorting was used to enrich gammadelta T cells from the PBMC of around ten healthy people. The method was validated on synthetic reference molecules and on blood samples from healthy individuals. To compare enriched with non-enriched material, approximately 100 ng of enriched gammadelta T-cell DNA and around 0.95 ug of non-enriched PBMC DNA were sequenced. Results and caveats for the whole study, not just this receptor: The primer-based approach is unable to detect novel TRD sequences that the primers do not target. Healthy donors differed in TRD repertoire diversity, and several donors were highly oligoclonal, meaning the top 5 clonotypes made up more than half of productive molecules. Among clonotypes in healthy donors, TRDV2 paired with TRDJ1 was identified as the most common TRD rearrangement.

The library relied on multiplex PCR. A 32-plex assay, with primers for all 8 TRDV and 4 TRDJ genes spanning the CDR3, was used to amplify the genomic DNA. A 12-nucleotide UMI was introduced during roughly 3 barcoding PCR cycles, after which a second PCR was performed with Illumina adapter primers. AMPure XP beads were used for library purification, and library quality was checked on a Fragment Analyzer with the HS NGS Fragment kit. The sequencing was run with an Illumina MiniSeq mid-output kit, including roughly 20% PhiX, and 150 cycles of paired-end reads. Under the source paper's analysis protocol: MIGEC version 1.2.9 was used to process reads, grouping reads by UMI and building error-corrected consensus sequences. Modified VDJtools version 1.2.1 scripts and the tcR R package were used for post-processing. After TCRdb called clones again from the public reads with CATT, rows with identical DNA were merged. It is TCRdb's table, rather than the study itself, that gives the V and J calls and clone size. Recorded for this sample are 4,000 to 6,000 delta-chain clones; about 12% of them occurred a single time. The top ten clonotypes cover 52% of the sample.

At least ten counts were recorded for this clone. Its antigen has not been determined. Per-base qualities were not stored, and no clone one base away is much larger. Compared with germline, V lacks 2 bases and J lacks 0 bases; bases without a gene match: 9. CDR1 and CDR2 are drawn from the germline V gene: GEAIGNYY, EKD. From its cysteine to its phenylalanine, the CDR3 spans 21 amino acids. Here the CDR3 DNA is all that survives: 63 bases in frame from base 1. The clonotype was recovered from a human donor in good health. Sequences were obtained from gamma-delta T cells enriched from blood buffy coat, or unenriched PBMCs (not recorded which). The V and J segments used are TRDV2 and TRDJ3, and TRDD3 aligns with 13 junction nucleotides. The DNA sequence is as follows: TGTGCCTGTGACAGATTACTGGGGGATACGTTATACTCCTGGGACACCCGACAGATGTTTTTC. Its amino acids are CACDRLLGDTLYSWDTRQMFF.